This T cell receptor beta chain came from a study of blood T cell repertoires in COVID-19. Overall study: COVID-19 samples from acute and convalescent phases originated in the United States, Italy and Spain. From T cells, B-cell-depleted T cells, or PBMCs came the material, which was cDNA or gDNA.

Original analysis: Estimated nucleated cell counts came from reference gene primer amplification. Assay used: immunoSEQ multiplex PCR; TCRdb lists only in-frame clones, some missing. V and J calls and clone size are as listed in that table; D and trimming were resolved from the DNA. The data hold about 130,000 clones, with 75% to 90% observed a single time. The CDR3 totals 13 residues. V lost 5 bases and J 0 bases, leaving 6 bases between the germline ends. Germline CDR1 and CDR2: LNHDA and SQIVND (reference sequence). This sequence was found in a man aged 70 or older with acute or convalescent COVID-19. The sequencing sample was made of peripheral blood. The V call is TRBV19, the J call TRBJ2-3; no firm D call. The CDR3, as DNA: TGTGCCAGTAGTGAACATAGCACAGATACGCAGTATTTT. Translation: CASSEHSTDTQYF.